A single sample is the source of the 27 T cell receptor beta chains below, sequenced in a study of blood T cell repertoires in COVID-19. Method: immunoSEQ multiplex PCR; TCRdb's copy keeps in-frame clones and lacks some. The sample carries about 200,000 clones, 75% to 90% recorded once. What was sequenced was peripheral blood. All receptors come from a woman of 80 years or more with COVID-19, enrolled during active disease.

This sequence joins TRBV11-2 and TRBJ1-1, with D possibly TRBD1 on 5 matching bases. Germline loops: CDR1 SGHAT, CDR2 FQNNGV. V was pared by 2 bases and J by 5 bases, with 12 bases between. The CDR3 loop spans 14 amino acids. The CDR3: CASSLRWGTTEAFF. The CDR3 nucleotides are TGTGCCAGCAGCTTAAGATGGGGCACGACTGAAGCTTTCTTT. Variable domain in full (rest from reference TRBV11-2 and TRBJ1-1): EAGVAQSPRYKIIEKRQSVAFWCNPISGHATLYWYQQILGQGPKLLIQFQNNGVVDDSQLPKDRFSAERLKGVDSTLKIQPAKLEDSAVYLCASSLRWGTTEAFFGQGTRLTVV.

The chain uses TRBV3-1 (or the pseudogene TRBV3-2) and TRBJ1-4; tentative D call: TRBD1 (6 bases). CDR1 is LGHDT, CDR2 YNNKEL, per germline (reference sequence). Trimming stripped 1 base from V and 6 bases from J, with 12 bases between. The CDR3 extends over 15 amino acids. The DNA of the CDR3 is TGTGCCAGCAGCCAAGCGGGGGGGCAGGATGAAAAACTGTTTTTT. Protein: CASSQAGGQDEKLFF.

V is TRBV10-3 and J is TRBJ1-2; D is ambiguous. Per germline, CDR1 ENHRY and CDR2 SYGVKD. CDR3 size: 13 residues. Trimming removed 2 bases at V and 2 bases at J, with 6 bases between. This chain's CDR3 is CAISERQNYGYTF. The CDR3 DNA follows: TGTGCCATCAGTGAGCGTCAGAACTATGGCTACACCTTC.

A few counts support this clone. The CDR3 DNA follows: TGTGCCTGGAGTGTTCCCGCGGGGACAGATACGCAGTATTTT. The encoded protein is CAWSVPAGTDTQYF. V gene TRBV30 combines with J gene TRBJ2-3; D is perhaps TRBD2 (6 bases). V was trimmed by 0 bases and J by 3 bases, leaving 10 bases between them. In germline, CDR1 is GTSNPN, CDR2 SVGIG (reference sequence). The CDR3 totals 14 residues.

This clone was seen a single time. The chain employs TRBV2 and TRBJ1-1; TRBD1 is a possible D gene (5 bases). The CDR3 sequence is 13 residues long. Deletions cut 6 bases from V and 1 base from J, with 9 bases between. Per germline, CDR1 SNHLY and CDR2 FYNNEI. This CDR3 reads CASRFGGNTEAFF. DNA for the CDR3: TGTGCCAGCAGATTCGGGGGGAACACTGAAGCTTTCTTT.

The chain employs TRBV5-1 and TRBJ2-3; 11 bases align to TRBD2. Germline V gene data show CDR1 as SGHRS and CDR2 as YFSETQ. Unmatched junction bases numbered 7, after V lost 4 bases and J lost 3 bases. This CDR3 contains 16 residues. CDR3 residues: CASSPLLAGGTDTQYF. The CDR3 nucleotides read TGCGCCAGCAGCCCCCTTCTAGCGGGAGGAACAGATACGCAGTATTTT.

This chain links TRBV5-4 with TRBJ1-2; tentative D call: TRBD1 (5 bases). Per the germline V gene, CDR1 is SGHNT and CDR2 is YYREEE (reference sequence). Trimming cost V 0 bases and J 0 bases, with 15 bases left between them. The CDR3 contains 17 residues. CDR3 sequence: CASSLAGGEGTNYGYTF. CDR3 DNA: TGTGCCAGCAGCTTGGCCGGAGGGGAAGGAACTAACTATGGCTACACCTTC.

V is TRBV20-1 and J is TRBJ2-7; D perhaps matches TRBD1 (5 bases). The V end lost 5 bases, the J end lost 7 bases, and 12 bases lay between the germline ends. The CDR3 contains 11 residues. The germline gives CDR1 DFQATT, CDR2 SNEGSKA (reference sequence). CDR3 coding DNA: TGCAGTGCTTACAGGTTGGGGGAGCAGTACTTC. Its translation: CSAYRLGEQYF.

The chain couples TRBV19 to TRBJ1-1; no clear D. Trimming shortened V by 5 bases and J by 6 bases, and 19 bases separated the two germline ends. The germline CDR1 and CDR2 sequences are LNHDA and SQIVND (reference sequence). The CDR3 length is 15 residues. This CDR3 is CASSASTWIQAEAFF. In DNA, the CDR3 is TGTGCCAGTAGTGCCTCGACATGGATTCAAGCTGAAGCTTTCTTT.

The chain uses TRBV7-2 and TRBJ2-5; perhaps TRBD2 as D (7 bases). Germline CDR1 SGHTA, CDR2 FQGNSA. This CDR3 is built from 16 residues. V gave up 5 bases and J gave up 2 bases, with 18 bases separating them. The CDR3 loop is CASSPRAGALQETQYF. The CDR3 nucleotides read TGTGCCAGCAGCCCCCGTGCGGGGGCCTTACAAGAGACCCAGTACTTC.

This clone was seen at least ten times. The J gene is TRBJ2-1, the V gene TRBV9; tentative D call: TRBD1 (5 bases). Deletions cut 4 bases from V and 2 bases from J, with 19 bases between. Germline V CDR1 and CDR2: SGDLS, YYNGEE. The CDR3 runs 17 residues. The CDR3 bases are TGTGCCAGCAGCCCAACATGGCCCGCCAGGGCCTACAATGAGCAGTTCTTC. Protein product: CASSPTWPARAYNEQFF.

This clone has more than one count but fewer than ten. This sequence joins TRBV4-1 and TRBJ2-7; D not resolved. The germline V gene encodes CDR1 MGHRA and CDR2 YSYEKL. CDR3 length: 14 amino acids. Deletions cut 1 base from V and 7 bases from J, with 14 bases between. The CDR3 sequence is CASSQVPGEEEQYF. CDR3 DNA: TGCGCCAGCAGCCAAGTTCCCGGAGAGGAGGAGCAGTACTTC.

This clone was recorded only once. The chain employs TRBV10-1 and TRBJ2-2; 7 nucleotides align to TRBD1. The J segment lost 6 bases and the V segment lost 6 bases, leaving 7 bases of the junction unmatched. This CDR3 has 14 residues. Germline assignment: CDR1 WNHNN and CDR2 SYGVQD (reference sequence). This CDR3 is CASSAGTDPGELFF. DNA for the CDR3: TGCGCCAGCAGCGCCGGGACAGACCCCGGGGAGCTGTTTTTT.

The count of this clone is one. V gene TRBV18 combines with J gene TRBJ1-2; TRBD1 agrees at 7 bases. The CDR3 runs 13 residues. With V trimmed by 6 bases and J by 6 bases, 7 bases remained unmatched. CDR1 is KGHSH and CDR2 is LQKENI in the germline V gene. The chain's CDR3 is CASSSYRGDGYTF. The DNA of the CDR3 is TGTGCCAGCTCTTCCTACAGGGGTGATGGCTACACCTTC.

The rearrangement joins TRBV6-5 to TRBJ2-3, with D hard to call. The CDR3 spans 13 residues. The germline V gene has CDR1 MNHEY and CDR2 SVGAGI. V lost 5 bases and J lost 1, with 7 bases in between. The CDR3 here is CASSKPGTDTQYF. The CDR3 nucleotides read TGTGCCAGCAGTAAGCCTGGCACAGATACGCAGTATTTT.

The rearrangement joins TRBV28 to TRBJ2-2; D is uncertain. This CDR3 region has 14 residues. Germline CDR1 and CDR2: MDHEN and SYDVKM. Trimming shortened V by 7 bases and J by 1 base, and 10 bases separated the two germline ends. The CDR3 nucleotides read TGTGCCAGCATCTTAGAGTTGAACACCGGGGAGCTGTTTTTT. This encodes CASILELNTGELFF.

J is TRBJ1-4 and V is TRBV25-1, with D perhaps matching TRBD1 (6 bases). The germline V gene has CDR1 MGHDK and CDR2 SYGVNS. The ends were cut back, 5 bases at V and 6 bases at J, with 19 bases in the middle. The CDR3 sequence is 16 residues long. The DNA for the CDR3 is TGTGCCAGCAGTCCAATAAGAGGGGGGGCCGATGAAAAACTGTTTTTT. Its protein is CASSPIRGGADEKLFF.

A single count supports this clone. V usage is TRBV5-1 and J usage is TRBJ2-5; 7 nucleotides align to TRBD1. Germline assignment: CDR1 SGHRS and CDR2 YFSETQ. The CDR3 is made up of 14 amino acids. V dropped 1 base and J dropped 5; count of bases not matched to a gene: 5. DNA of the CDR3: TGCGCCAGCAGCTTGAACAGGGGTTTGGAGACCCAGTACTTC. It codes for CASSLNRGLETQYF.

V and J are TRBV3-1 (or the pseudogene TRBV3-2) and TRBJ2-1; perhaps TRBD2 as D (5 bases). Germline CDR1 and CDR2: LGHDT and YNNKEL (reference sequence). Trimming pared 6 bases from V and 5 bases from J, leaving 17 bases between. The CDR3 covers 15 residues. CDR3 sequence reads: CASSATSRKNNEQFF. In nucleotides, the CDR3 is TGTGCCAGCAGTGCCACTAGTCGCAAAAACAATGAGCAGTTCTTC.

This chain connects TRBV12-3 or TRBV12-4 to TRBJ1-1; tentatively, D is TRBD1 (5 bases). V lost 1 base and J lost 7, with 10 bases in between. There are 13 residues in the CDR3. The CDR3 sequence: CASSLDGAGEAFF. CDR3 coding DNA: TGTGCCAGCAGTTTAGATGGGGCTGGTGAAGCTTTCTTT.

The chain employs TRBV27 and TRBJ2-1, with D possibly TRBD2 on 5 matching bases. The CDR3 has 14 amino acids. Germline assignment: CDR1 MNHEY and CDR2 SMNVEV (reference sequence). V was shortened by 2 bases and J by 6 bases, with 11 bases between the two germline ends. CDR3 bases: TGTGCCAGCAGTTTAATCAGCGGCAGCAATGAGCAGTTCTTC. It encodes CASSLISGSNEQFF.

This clone was counted between two and nine times. This rearrangement joins TRBV11-2 to TRBJ2-5; the match to TRBD1 covers 8 bases. The germline CDR1 and CDR2 sequences are SGHAT and FQNNGV. The CDR3 is 16 amino acids. V dropped 5 bases and J dropped 4; count of bases not matched to a gene: 12. The CDR3 region is CASSVAGTGGRETQYF. In DNA, the CDR3 is TGTGCCAGCAGCGTTGCCGGGACAGGAGGTCGAGAGACCCAGTACTTC.

This clone was counted once. The rearrangement joins TRBV11-3 to TRBJ2-7; TRBD1 might be the D (5 bases). V was pared by 5 bases and J by 6 bases, with 23 bases between. There are 16 residues in the CDR3. Germline V lookup: CDR1 SGHNT, CDR2 YENEEA. CDR3 residues: CASSPPGGRAVGEQYF. The CDR3 nucleotides are TGTGCCAGCAGCCCCCCCGGTGGCAGGGCGGTGGGCGAGCAGTACTTC.

This chain uses TRBV7-2 with TRBJ1-4, with D maybe TRBD1 (6 bases). V lost 5 bases and J 8 bases, leaving 12 bases between the germline ends. The CDR3 totals 13 residues. Germline V gene sequence: CDR1 SGHTA, CDR2 FQGNSA. The CDR3, as DNA: TGTGCCAGCAGCCTGCGGGGGCGGGAAAAACTGTTTTTT. This sequence encodes CASSLRGREKLFF.

This chain joins TRBV12-3 or TRBV12-4 and TRBJ1-1; 11 nucleotides match TRBD1. The CDR3 contains 13 residues. J gave up 8 bases and V 3 bases, and 2 bases lay outside the gene matches. CDR3 protein: CASSLGTGGEAFF. In nucleotides, the CDR3 is TGTGCCAGCAGTTTGGGGACAGGGGGGGAAGCTTTCTTT.

This sequence joins TRBV30 and TRBJ2-3; TRBD2 is a possible D gene (5 bases). Germline values: CDR1 GTSNPN, CDR2 SVGIG (reference sequence). Trimming pared 1 base from V and 8 bases from J, leaving 7 bases between. The CDR3 covers 11 residues. The CDR3 reads CAWSEEGTQYF. The CDR3 DNA reads as TGTGCCTGGAGTGAAGAGGGTACGCAGTATTTT.

The V and J genes are TRBV5-4 and TRBJ2-7; maybe TRBD2 (5 bases). V was cut by 0 bases and J by 9 bases, with 13 bases left in between. The CDR3 has 13 amino acids. Germline values: CDR1 SGHNT, CDR2 YYREEE (reference sequence). The CDR3 DNA reads TGTGCCAGCAGCTTGGGAGGGAGAAGTCGGCAGTACTTC. Protein product: CASSLGGRSRQYF.